The 29 T cell receptor beta chains in this list originate from one sample, sequenced in a study of human T cells and chemical hapten exposure. Time point noted: pre-sensitization, week 0. Treatment here: therapeutic diphenylcyclopropenone sensitization with weekly scalp DPC. TCRdb processed the RACE reads anew with MiXCR; each CDR3 protein has one entry. The sample lists roughly 100,000 distinct CDR3 sequences; around 12% were seen once. Material: whole blood, obtained in connection with sensitization to the hapten diphenylcyclopropenone (DPC). The origin of the receptors is a woman aged 45-60 years with alopecia areata. Some clones in this sample may be carry-over from other donors' samples.

V usage is TRBV27 and J usage is TRBJ2-1; no definite D call. Trimming removed 1 base from V and 0 bases from J, with 7 bases in between. Per the germline V gene, CDR1 is MNHEY and CDR2 is SMNVEV (reference sequence). The length of the CDR3 is 15 residues. The CDR3 coding sequence is TGTGCCAGCAGTTTATATCCAAGCTCCTACAATGAGCAGTTCTTC. Translating it yields CASSLYPSSYNEQFF.

This clonotype was recorded a few times. The J gene is TRBJ1-1, the V gene TRBV28, with D unresolved. V was shortened by 2 bases and J by 8 bases, with 9 bases between the two germline ends. The germline V gene encodes CDR1 MDHEN and CDR2 SYDVKM. CDR3 length: 12 residues. CDR3 bases: TGTGCCAGCAGTTTAGTCAACGAAGAAGCTTTCTTT. Its translation: CASSLVNEEAFF.

This clonotype was picked up a small number of times. This chain links TRBV12-2 with TRBJ1-4; the table's D call, TRBD1, has no DNA check behind it. TRBV12-2 is reported as a pseudogene. This CDR3 comprises 14 residues. CDR3 nucleotide sequence: TGTGCAAGTCACCCCGGGACAGGGGGCGAAAAACTGTTTTTT. It translates to CASHPGTGGEKLFF.

The V gene is TRBV11-2, the J gene TRBJ2-1; D gene unclear. V lost 1 base and J 4 bases, leaving 8 bases between the germline ends. The CDR3 extends over 14 amino acids. CDR1 is SGHAT, CDR2 FQNNGV, per germline. The CDR3 DNA follows: TGTGCCAGCAGCTTAGTCGGCGCTTACAATGAGCAGTTCTTC. Translating gives CASSLVGAYNEQFF.

The V call is TRBV12-3 or TRBV12-4, the J call TRBJ2-2, with D tentatively TRBD2 (5 bases). This CDR3 is 14 amino acids long. Trimming removed 3 bases from V and 1 base from J, with 6 bases in between. For the CDR3, the DNA is TGTGCCAGCAGTTTTGGAGGGAACACCGGGGAGCTGTTTTTT. Its protein product is CASSFGGNTGELFF.

This chain joins TRBV6-1 and TRBJ2-6; D tentatively reads TRBD1 or TRBD2 (7 bases each). CDR3 length: 18 residues. Trimming cost V 5 bases and J 0 bases, with 17 bases left between them. Germline CDR1 is MNHNS and CDR2 is SASEGT. The CDR3 DNA reads as TGTGCCAGCAGTTTCCGGACAGGCGGGAGCTCTGGGGCCAACGTCCTGACTTTC. As protein: CASSFRTGGSSGANVLTF.

On this clonotype: At one end, the junction sequence differs from germline, possibly due to a read error. The chain links TRBV6-1 to TRBJ1-6; no firm D call. This CDR3 is 13 amino acids long. Germline loops: CDR1 MNHNS, CDR2 SASEGT. CDR3 in DNA: TGTGCCAGCAGCGCGTTGGAGGATTCATCCCTCCACTTT. This codes for CASSALEDSSLHF.

This chain connects TRBV5-1 to TRBJ2-1; D may be TRBD2 (5 bases). The CDR3 is 13 amino acids. Trimming stripped 5 bases from V and 9 bases from J, with 15 bases between. The germline gives CDR1 SGHRS, CDR2 YFSETQ. CDR3 coding DNA: TGCGCCAGCAGGCAGGTTCAGGCGGGTGAGCAGTTCTTC. This gives the protein CASRQVQAGEQFF.

The chain combines TRBV28 with TRBJ1-3; a possible D gene is TRBD1 (6 bases). This CDR3 contains 15 residues. In germline, CDR1 is MDHEN, CDR2 SYDVKM. Trimming took 8 bases from V and 0 from J, leaving 14 bases between them. In DNA, the CDR3 is TGTGCCAGCTTCACAGGGCCGAACTCTGGAAACACCATATATTTT. Translating it yields CASFTGPNSGNTIYF.

This clonotype was detected a few times. The chain links TRBV5-1 to TRBJ1-4; the D is unclear. There are 15 residues in the CDR3. Germline V gene sequence: CDR1 SGHRS, CDR2 YFSETQ. Trimming took off 0 bases at V and 5 bases at J, with 11 bases between the two ends. CDR3 sequence reads: CASSLGPPINEKLFF. CDR3 coding DNA: TGCGCCAGCAGCTTGGGGCCCCCTATCAATGAAAAACTGTTTTTT.

At least ten counts were recorded for this clonotype. V gene TRBV12-3 or TRBV12-4 combines with J gene TRBJ1-2; weak D call: TRBD1 (6 bases). V was shortened by 2 bases and J by 10 bases, with 8 bases between the two germline ends. CDR3 length: 11 residues. CDR3 nucleotide sequence: TGTGCCAGCAGTTTAAGACAGGCCTACACCTTC. The encoded protein is CASSLRQAYTF.

This clonotype was seen ten or more times. V gene TRBV6-6 combines with J gene TRBJ1-3, with TRBD1 identical over 7 bases. The CDR3 loop spans 14 amino acids. Germline assignment: CDR1 MNHNY and CDR2 SVGAGI (reference sequence). V lost 4 bases, J lost 4 bases, and 4 bases stayed unmatched. The CDR3 reads CASSSTGVGNTIYF. For the CDR3, the DNA is TGTGCCAGCAGTTCCACAGGGGTGGGAAACACCATATATTTT.

The chain couples TRBV29-1 to TRBJ1-1; TRBD1 might be the D (5 bases). V lost 3 bases and J lost 4, with 9 bases in between. This CDR3 comprises 12 residues. CDR1 SQVTM and CDR2 ANQGSEA come from the germline V gene. Here the CDR3 reads CSVDKGTTEAFF. In DNA, the CDR3 is TGCAGCGTTGATAAGGGGACCACTGAAGCTTTCTTT.

This clonotype was picked up many times. V gene TRBV6-5 combines with J gene TRBJ1-6; D is unresolved. The CDR3 is 16 residues long. Trimming left V 2 bases short and J 6 bases short, with 14 bases between. CDR1 is MNHEY, CDR2 SVGAGI, per germline. The CDR3 loop is CASSYNFVRPNSPLHF. CDR3 coding DNA: TGTGCCAGCAGTTACAATTTCGTCCGCCCTAATTCACCCCTCCACTTT.

This clonotype was counted only a few times. The chain joins TRBV6-1 to TRBJ2-7, with D maybe TRBD2 (5 bases). The CDR3 has 12 amino acids. Germline loops: CDR1 MNHNS, CDR2 SASEGT. Between the trimmed V and J ends, which lost 4 bases and 7 bases, there was a span of 11 bases. The CDR3 protein is CASSVSTGEQYF. The CDR3 DNA follows: TGTGCCAGCAGTGTTTCCACGGGGGAGCAGTACTTC.

The chain couples TRBV5-1 to TRBJ2-7; 11 bases are shared with TRBD2. V lost 8 bases and J lost 3; bases outside the gene matches: 1. This CDR3 is 12 amino acids long. CDR1 and CDR2 (germline): SGHRS, YFSETQ. For the CDR3, the DNA is TGCGCCAGACTAGCGGGAGACTACGAGCAGTACTTC. As protein: CARLAGDYEQYF.

In its sample, this clonotype was seen a few times. The chain employs TRBV18 and TRBJ2-1; 10 positions match TRBD1. The CDR3 contains 21 residues. Germline lookup yields CDR1 KGHSH and CDR2 LQKENI. J gave up 0 bases and V 0 bases, and 14 bases lay outside the gene matches. CDR3 in amino acids: CASSPPVWDRGPRSSYNEQFF. The CDR3 DNA reads as TGTGCCAGCTCACCACCTGTCTGGGACAGGGGCCCCAGGAGCTCCTACAATGAGCAGTTCTTC.

The V call is TRBV28, the J call TRBJ2-7; possibly TRBD1 for D (5 bases). In germline, CDR1 is MDHEN, CDR2 SYDVKM. CDR3 size: 15 residues. V gave up 8 bases and J gave up 0 bases, with 17 bases separating them. The CDR3 is CASSPGHSSSYEQYF. For the CDR3, the DNA is TGTGCCAGCTCACCTGGACACTCTAGCTCCTACGAGCAGTACTTC.

This clonotype was counted at least ten times. This rearrangement joins TRBV2 to TRBJ2-3; D is possibly TRBD2 (5 bases). The CDR3 is 15 residues long. Germline V gene sequence: CDR1 SNHLY, CDR2 FYNNEI. Trimming stripped 5 bases from V and 4 bases from J, with 16 bases between. CDR3 residues: CASSQDFGAADTQYF. CDR3 coding DNA: TGTGCCAGCAGTCAGGACTTCGGAGCGGCAGATACGCAGTATTTT. Filled out from reference TRBV2 and TRBJ2-3, the complete variable domain reads EPEVTQTPSHQVTQMGQEVILRCVPISNHLYFYWYRQILGQKVEFLVSFYNNEISEKSEIFDDQFSVERPDGSNFTLKIRSTKLEDSAMYFCASSQDFGAADTQYFGPGTRLTVL.

This clonotype was seen a few times. One end of the junction varies from germline; a read error may be responsible. The V gene is TRBV7-7, the J gene TRBJ2-5; D ambiguous. Germline assignment: CDR1 SSHAT and CDR2 FNYEAQ (reference sequence). The CDR3 extends over 13 amino acids. The CDR3 DNA sequence: TGTGCTAGCAGCACGGTCCCTCAAGAGACCCAGTACTTC. Residues: CASSTVPQETQYF.

Many counts were recorded for this clonotype. The chain carries TRBV4-3 and TRBJ2-3; D remains ambiguous. This CDR3 spans 15 amino acids. Per the germline V gene, CDR1 is LGHNA and CDR2 is YSLEER. With 1 base removed from V and 1 base from J, the gap between germline ends came to 9 bases. The CDR3 region is CASSQAFGGTDTQYF. CDR3 DNA sequence: TGCGCCAGCAGCCAAGCCTTTGGGGGCACAGATACGCAGTATTTT.

This clonotype was picked up a small number of times. This sequence joins TRBV6-6 and TRBJ2-6; 9 nucleotides line up with TRBD1. The CDR3 consists of 18 residues. The V gene's germline CDR1 is MNHNY and CDR2 SVGAGI (reference sequence). Germline trimming cut 5 bases from V and 2 bases from J; bases unmatched to any gene: 10. DNA of the CDR3: TGTGCCAGCAGTACACCGGGACAGGGCCTCACTGGGGCCAACGTCCTGACTTTC. Encoded protein: CASSTPGQGLTGANVLTF.

The chain employs TRBV7-9 and TRBJ2-1, with 7 bases lining up with TRBD2. CDR3 length equals 17 residues. Germline trimming cut 5 bases from V and 4 bases from J; bases unmatched to any gene: 14. Germline V gene sequence: CDR1 SEHNR, CDR2 FQNEAQ (reference sequence). The CDR3 DNA is TGTGCCAGCAGCATTAATACCGGGACTACCCATTACAATGAGCAGTTCTTC. Translated: CASSINTGTTHYNEQFF.

This clonotype has just a few counts. The chain combines TRBV20-1 with TRBJ1-1; TRBD1 might be the D (6 bases). The CDR3 sequence is 13 residues long. V was trimmed by 0 bases and J by 10 bases, leaving 15 bases between them. CDR1 is DFQATT, CDR2 SNEGSKA, per germline (reference sequence). As DNA, the CDR3 is TGCAGTGCTAGAGACCTACAGGGATTGACAGCTTTCTTT. Its translation is CSARDLQGLTAFF.

This clonotype showed up many times. The V and J genes are TRBV28 and TRBJ1-2, with D tentatively TRBD1 (5 bases). The germline V gene has CDR1 MDHEN and CDR2 SYDVKM. The V gene lost 5 bases and the J gene lost 2 bases, with 15 bases spanning the gap. This CDR3 region has 15 residues. This chain's CDR3 is CASSQQGVGNYGYTF. The CDR3 nucleotides are TGTGCCAGCAGTCAGCAGGGTGTTGGAAACTATGGCTACACCTTC.

This clonotype has just a few counts. The rearrangement uses TRBV28 and TRBJ2-1, with D unresolved. This CDR3 spans 10 amino acids. V was pared by 8 bases and J by 7 bases, with 6 bases between. CDR1 MDHEN and CDR2 SYDVKM come from the germline V gene. The CDR3 sequence: CASGSNEQFF. Here the CDR3 DNA reads TGTGCCAGCGGATCAAATGAGCAGTTCTTC.

The V call is TRBV4-1, the J call TRBJ1-1, with D maybe TRBD1 (6 bases). Germline assignment: CDR1 MGHRA and CDR2 YSYEKL. This CDR3 spans 16 amino acids. Trimming took 2 bases from V and 6 from J, leaving 19 bases between them. For the CDR3, the DNA is TGCGCCAGCAGCCAACTGGGGGTAATAGGGACACCTGAAGCTTTCTTT. This codes for CASSQLGVIGTPEAFF.

This clonotype was seen repeatedly, ten times or more. The V and J genes are TRBV7-2 and TRBJ2-1; 8 bases are a match to TRBD2. The germline V gene encodes CDR1 SGHTA and CDR2 FQGNSA. The CDR3 has 13 amino acids. Losses at the gene ends were 5 bases for V and 13 bases for J; bases not matched to a gene: 10. This chain's CDR3 is CASSPPSGGPQFF. CDR3 nucleotides: TGTGCCAGCAGCCCCCCCTCGGGGGGGCCTCAGTTCTTC.

The rearrangement uses TRBV11-1 and TRBJ2-1; a possible D gene is TRBD2 (6 bases). The CDR3 runs to 13 residues. The germline V and J ends were trimmed by 1 base and 6 bases, with 7 bases remaining between them. Germline lookup yields CDR1 SGHAT and CDR2 FQDESV (reference sequence). The CDR3 loop is CASSLDGSNEQFF. CDR3 DNA: TGTGCCAGCAGCTTAGACGGGAGCAATGAGCAGTTCTTC.